The 30 T cell receptor beta chains in this list originate from one sample, sequenced in a study of blood T cells in healthy people across ages. For the second PCR, which ran for roughly 7 to 11 cycles, a sample-barcoded 5' primer and a J-beta primer mix were used. In TCRdb, the 5' RACE reads were re-called with MiXCR into one record per CDR3 protein. This sample yields roughly 900,000 distinct CDR3 sequences, of which roughly 48% are seen a single time; around an eighth belongs to the top ten. Sequenced input: blood. The receptors shown here come from a man under 40 in good health.

V gene TRBV6-2 or TRBV6-3 combines with J gene TRBJ2-5; 7 nucleotides agree with TRBD1. Unmatched junction bases numbered 3, after V lost 6 bases and J lost 2 bases. The CDR3 covers 13 residues. The germline CDR1 and CDR2 sequences are MNHEY and SVGEGT. In nucleotides, the CDR3 is TGTGCCAGCAGACCGGACAGGCAAGAGACCCAGTACTTC. Translation: CASRPDRQETQYF.

The gene calls are TRBV28 and TRBJ2-7, with a weak D call TRBD1 (6 bases). The CDR3 extends over 14 amino acids. V was trimmed by 5 bases and J by 2 bases, leaving 13 bases between them. Germline values: CDR1 MDHEN, CDR2 SYDVKM. CDR3 amino acids: CASSPGQSPYEQYF. As DNA, the CDR3 is TGTGCCAGCAGTCCGGGACAATCTCCCTACGAGCAGTACTTC.

This sequence joins TRBV20-1 and TRBJ2-1; D remains unclear. The CDR3 extends over 17 amino acids. Germline CDR1 DFQATT, CDR2 SNEGSKA (reference sequence). Trimming took 7 bases from V and 0 from J, leaving 22 bases between them. This CDR3 reads CSGYTQTLSYSYNEQFF. For the CDR3, the DNA is TGCAGTGGCTACACCCAAACGTTGTCCTACTCCTACAATGAGCAGTTCTTC.

This chain links TRBV20-1 with TRBJ1-2; D is ambiguous. V shed 3 bases and J shed 4 bases, with 9 bases lying between them. This CDR3 contains 12 residues. CDR1 and CDR2 from the germline V gene are DFQATT and SNEGSKA (reference sequence). The CDR3 loop reads CSASPVFYGYTF. CDR3 nucleotides: TGCAGTGCTAGTCCAGTTTTCTATGGCTACACCTTC.

The genes are TRBV3-1 and TRBJ1-2; D possibly corresponds to TRBD1 (6 bases). Trimming took 3 bases from V and 6 from J, leaving 11 bases between them. This CDR3 is 13 amino acids long. The germline V gene encodes CDR1 LGHDT and CDR2 YNNKEL (reference sequence). Here the CDR3 DNA reads TGTGCCAGCAGCCACGAGGGGGGAGATGGCTACACCTTC. It is translated as CASSHEGGDGYTF.

This clonotype was observed many times. The chain recombines TRBV27 with TRBJ2-7; TRBD1 agrees at 7 bases. Looked up from germline, CDR1 is MNHEY and CDR2 is SMNVEV (reference sequence). Germline trimming cut 5 bases from V and 3 bases from J; bases unmatched to any gene: 4. The CDR3 totals 13 residues. Here the CDR3 DNA reads TGTGCCAGCAGTAGGGACAGCCTCTACGAGCAGTACTTC. It codes for CASSRDSLYEQYF.

The chain couples TRBV29-1 to TRBJ1-2; the D is unclear. The germline V gene has CDR1 SQVTM and CDR2 ANQGSEA. The CDR3 is 14 amino acids. V lost 1 base and J lost 5, with 14 bases in between. The CDR3 here is CSVEVPGRLYGYTF. The CDR3 bases are TGCAGCGTTGAAGTCCCAGGTCGTCTGTATGGCTACACCTTC.

This clonotype was picked up a small number of times. The chain links TRBV27 to TRBJ2-5; 8 nucleotides line up with TRBD2. The J call could be wrong; TRBJ2-7 is a better fit for the DNA end. The CDR3 consists of 14 residues. CDR1 and CDR2 (germline): MNHEY, SMNVEV (reference sequence). The CDR3 DNA sequence: TGTGCCAGCAGGCCAGTAGCGGGGACCTACGAGCAGTACTTC. Translation: CASRPVAGTYEQYF.

V gene TRBV28 combines with J gene TRBJ2-7, with D possibly matching TRBD2 (6 bases). The length of the CDR3 is 21 residues. Trimming shortened V by 3 bases and J by 0 bases, and 30 bases separated the two germline ends. Germline-derived CDR1 and CDR2 are MDHEN and SYDVKM. The DNA of the CDR3 is TGTGCCAGCAGTTTTTCGCGGGGCAGGGTTACCGGAATACCAAGCTCCTACGAGCAGTACTTC. Residues: CASSFSRGRVTGIPSSYEQYF.

The chain links TRBV7-9 to TRBJ2-7, with 8 nucleotides matching TRBD2. Germline CDR1 is SEHNR and CDR2 is FQNEAQ (reference sequence). The CDR3 is made up of 17 amino acids. The J segment lost 1 base and the V segment lost 5 bases, leaving 13 bases of the junction unmatched. CDR3 coding DNA: TGTGCCAGCAGCATAGGGGGTGCGAGCGGGGGTTCCTACGAGCAGTACTTC. Encoded protein: CASSIGGASGGSYEQYF.

This clonotype has just a few counts. The CDR3 reads CASSPGGAVTEAFF. Written as DNA, the CDR3 is TGTGCCAGCTCACCAGGGGGAGCGGTCACTGAAGCTTTCTTT. The J gene is TRBJ1-1, the V gene TRBV18; maybe TRBD1 (5 bases). The V end was cut by 2 bases, the J end by 4 bases, with 11 bases between. In germline, CDR1 is KGHSH, CDR2 LQKENI. CDR3 length: 14 residues.

The rearrangement uses TRBV7-9 and TRBJ1-1; D possibly corresponds to TRBD1 (6 bases). This CDR3 has 13 amino acids. Trimming removed 5 bases from V and 10 bases from J, with 17 bases in between. Germline V CDR1 and CDR2: SEHNR, FQNEAQ (reference sequence). CDR3 nucleotides: TGTGCCAGCAGCCCAGTAGGGGGGTCAGGAGCTTTCTTT. Its translation is CASSPVGGSGAFF.

The chain uses TRBV6-4 and TRBJ1-5; TRBD1 matches at 10 bases. Germline CDR1 MRHNA, CDR2 SNTAGT. CDR3 size: 16 residues. The J segment lost 5 bases and the V segment lost 6 bases, leaving 10 bases of the junction unmatched. The CDR3 DNA is TGTGCCAGCAGCCGCCTGGGACAGGGGACGGATCAGCCCCAGCATTTT. Protein product: CASSRLGQGTDQPQHF.

CDR3 sequence reads: CSASYPGLGNYGYTF. CDR3 coding DNA: TGCAGTGCTAGTTACCCGGGACTGGGAAACTATGGCTACACCTTC. The rearrangement uses TRBV20-1 and TRBJ1-2, with a weak D call TRBD1 (5 bases). Germline CDR1 is DFQATT and CDR2 is SNEGSKA (reference sequence). This CDR3 has 15 amino acids. Trimming took 3 bases from V and 2 from J, leaving 16 bases between them.

This clonotype showed up many times. The rearrangement joins TRBV4-3 to TRBJ2-7; D unclear. The germline V gene has CDR1 LGHNA and CDR2 YSLEER. The CDR3 is 14 amino acids. V was shortened by 0 bases and J by 3 bases, with 9 bases between the two germline ends. CDR3 residues: CASSQERQGYEQYF. For the CDR3, the DNA is TGCGCCAGCAGCCAAGAACGTCAAGGCTACGAGCAGTACTTC.

The genes are TRBV24-1 and TRBJ2-7; D not certain. The closer fit of TRBJ2-5 to the DNA end suggests the J call may be wrong. The CDR3 loop spans 13 amino acids. Germline values: CDR1 KGHDR, CDR2 SFDVKD. The CDR3 DNA reads TGTGCCACCAGTGGCCTCCTTGGGGAGACCCAGTACTTC. This gives the protein CATSGLLGETQYF.

The rearrangement uses TRBV7-2 and TRBJ2-1; TRBD2 matches at 8 bases. This CDR3 contains 16 residues. V lost 3 bases to trimming and J lost 5 bases; unmatched junction nucleotides: 9. The germline V gene has CDR1 SGHTA and CDR2 FQGNSA. DNA for the CDR3: TGTGCCAGCAGCTTGTTTCATCGGCGGGGGGACAATGAGCAGTTCTTC. Its translation is CASSLFHRRGDNEQFF.

This clonotype has a single count. This chain joins TRBV18 and TRBJ2-4; the D is unclear. Germline CDR1 KGHSH, CDR2 LQKENI. The CDR3 totals 17 residues. Trimming shortened V by 3 bases and J by 3 bases, and 18 bases separated the two germline ends. The CDR3 DNA follows: TGTGCCAGCTCACCTCTTGGTGAGTCGGTGGGCAAAAACATTCAGTACTTC. Amino acids: CASSPLGESVGKNIQYF.

This chain joins TRBV6-1 and TRBJ2-1; D assignment may be TRBD1 or TRBD2 (5 bases each). The length of the CDR3 is 15 residues. With 6 bases removed from V and 5 bases from J, the gap between germline ends came to 17 bases. Germline assignment: CDR1 MNHNS and CDR2 SASEGT. CDR3 in DNA: TGTGCCAGCAGAGTTGCCGGGACCACAAACAATGAGCAGTTCTTC. Encoded protein: CASRVAGTTNNEQFF.

This clonotype has just one count. This chain uses TRBV7-9 with TRBJ1-1, with TRBD1 identical over 7 bases. The germline CDR1 and CDR2 sequences are SEHNR and FQNEAQ (reference sequence). Trimming at V came to 5 bases and at J to 2 bases, leaving 8 bases not matched to a gene. This CDR3 region has 15 residues. CDR3 sequence reads: CASSPGQELNTEAFF. In DNA, the CDR3 is TGTGCCAGCAGCCCAGGACAGGAACTAAACACTGAAGCTTTCTTT.

The table lists this clonotype with a few counts. The rearrangement links TRBV4-1 to TRBJ1-6; D may be TRBD1 (5 bases). Germline loops: CDR1 MGHRA, CDR2 YSYEKL. The CDR3 has 15 residues. Trimming stripped 1 base from V and 7 bases from J, with 11 bases between. CDR3 protein: CASSQVATVNSPLHF. CDR3 nucleotide sequence: TGCGCCAGCAGCCAAGTAGCGACAGTGAATTCACCCCTCCACTTT.

In its sample, this clonotype was seen a few times. The rearrangement joins TRBV18 to TRBJ2-1, with D unresolved. Trimming stripped 6 bases from V and 8 bases from J, with 14 bases between. The germline V gene has CDR1 KGHSH and CDR2 LQKENI. The CDR3 has 13 residues. CDR3 sequence: CASSSRNSDEQFF. CDR3 in DNA: TGTGCCAGCTCGTCGAGGAATTCAGATGAGCAGTTCTTC.

This clonotype was seen a few times. The V and J genes are TRBV5-1 and TRBJ2-3; D tentatively fits TRBD1 or TRBD2 (5 bases each). This CDR3 region has 19 residues. Trimming removed 4 bases at V and 0 bases at J, with 24 bases between. CDR1 is SGHRS, CDR2 YFSETQ, per germline. The CDR3 DNA reads TGCGCCAGCAGCGTGGGACCCCTAGAAAAACCCACTAGCACAGATACGCAGTATTTT. Its protein product is CASSVGPLEKPTSTDTQYF.

This clonotype showed up just a few times. The chain uses TRBV24-1 and TRBJ2-3; 9 bases are shared with TRBD1. Germline trimming cut 3 bases from V and 0 bases from J; bases unmatched to any gene: 6. CDR3 length equals 17 residues. CDR1 is KGHDR, CDR2 SFDVKD, per germline. CDR3 amino acids: CATSDQNRGPSTDTQYF. The CDR3 coding sequence is TGTGCCACCAGTGATCAGAACAGGGGGCCAAGCACAGATACGCAGTATTTT.

The chain is built from TRBV27 and TRBJ2-3; unclear D gene. CDR1 and CDR2 from the germline V gene are MNHEY and SMNVEV (reference sequence). The length of the CDR3 is 14 residues. The V and J ends lost 3 bases and 2 bases respectively, with 9 bases between them. CDR3 DNA sequence: TGTGCCAGCAGTTTCCGTCCGGTCACAGATACGCAGTATTTT. Its translation is CASSFRPVTDTQYF.

The chain recombines TRBV6-5 with TRBJ1-2; 7 nucleotides align to TRBD1. The V segment lost 4 bases and the J segment 4 bases; nucleotides outside the gene matches: 12. CDR3 length: 16 amino acids. Germline-derived CDR1 and CDR2 are MNHEY and SVGAGI. The CDR3 DNA is TGTGCCAGCAGTTTCGCGACAGGGAAGCCCTCCTATGGCTACACCTTC. This sequence encodes CASSFATGKPSYGYTF.

CDR3 residues: CASSLTPDLETQYF. The CDR3 DNA reads as TGTGCCAGCAGCCTTACCCCGGACCTAGAGACCCAGTACTTC. This chain uses TRBV7-2 with TRBJ2-5, with no clear D. V lost 5 bases and J 4 bases, leaving 14 bases between the germline ends. CDR1 is SGHTA and CDR2 is FQGNSA in the germline V gene. This CDR3 has 14 amino acids.

This clonotype was counted between two and nine times. The CDR3 region is CASSLGRRKTQYF. CDR3 in DNA: TGTGCCAGCAGTTTAGGCAGGAGGAAGACCCAGTACTTC. This chain links TRBV12-3 or TRBV12-4 with TRBJ2-5; perhaps TRBD2 as D (5 bases). V dropped 1 base and J dropped 6 bases, with 9 bases sitting between them. The CDR3 runs to 13 residues.

This clonotype was counted between two and nine times. In DNA, the CDR3 is TGTGCCAGCACCAGTCCCGGGACAGTCGGCAAAAACATTCAGTACTTC. This encodes CASTSPGTVGKNIQYF. This rearrangement joins TRBV6-2 or TRBV6-3 to TRBJ2-4; 7 bases line up with TRBD1. The germline CDR1 and CDR2 sequences are MNHEY and SVGEGT. V dropped 7 bases and J dropped 3; count of bases not matched to a gene: 12. The CDR3 consists of 16 residues.

This clonotype was seen a few times. The chain has TRBV19 and TRBJ2-5, with D perhaps matching TRBD1 (6 bases). V was clipped by 4 bases and J by 5 bases, with 17 bases between them. This CDR3 comprises 15 residues. CDR1 LNHDA and CDR2 SQIVND come from the germline V gene (reference sequence). The CDR3 spells CASSTSGQRQETQYF. The CDR3 region has the DNA TGTGCCAGTAGTACGTCGGGACAAAGGCAGGAGACCCAGTACTTC. The complete variable domain, with remaining parts taken from reference TRBV19 and TRBJ2-5, reads DGGITQSPKYLFRKEGQNVTLSCEQNLNHDAMYWYRQDPGQGLRLIYYSQIVNDFQKGDIAEGYSVSREKKESFPLTVTSAQKNPTAFYLCASSTSGQRQETQYFGPGTRLLVL.